The T cell receptor (beta chain) under discussion was sequenced for a study of cytomegalovirus exposure and HLA in healthy donors. Turning to the study itself: An analysis done earlier identified about 100 million unique TCR beta sequences from 190 million or so T cells. General observations from the study: Per a later analysis, HLA-associated TCR beta chains showed more clonal expansion than other, equally common TCR beta chains.

60 Vbeta and 13 Jbeta primers were used in PCR. Measured with immunoSEQ multiplex PCR; TCRdb has only the in-frame clones, and not every one. The table includes fewer than 150,000 clones, about 69% detected once. This clone was seen a few times. The antigen is undetermined. The V gene lost 6 bases and the J gene lost 4 bases, with 8 bases spanning the gap. The germline gives CDR1 MNHNY, CDR2 SVGAGI (reference sequence). The CDR3 has 12 residues. The sequence was obtained from a man aged 25-45 years in good health and CMV-seronegative. The chain couples TRBV6-6 to TRBJ2-3; tentatively, D is TRBD1 (6 bases). The sample taken for sequencing was PBMCs. The CDR3 sequence: CASSNRADTQYF. The CDR3 DNA reads as TGTGCCAGCAGCAACAGGGCAGATACGCAGTATTTT.